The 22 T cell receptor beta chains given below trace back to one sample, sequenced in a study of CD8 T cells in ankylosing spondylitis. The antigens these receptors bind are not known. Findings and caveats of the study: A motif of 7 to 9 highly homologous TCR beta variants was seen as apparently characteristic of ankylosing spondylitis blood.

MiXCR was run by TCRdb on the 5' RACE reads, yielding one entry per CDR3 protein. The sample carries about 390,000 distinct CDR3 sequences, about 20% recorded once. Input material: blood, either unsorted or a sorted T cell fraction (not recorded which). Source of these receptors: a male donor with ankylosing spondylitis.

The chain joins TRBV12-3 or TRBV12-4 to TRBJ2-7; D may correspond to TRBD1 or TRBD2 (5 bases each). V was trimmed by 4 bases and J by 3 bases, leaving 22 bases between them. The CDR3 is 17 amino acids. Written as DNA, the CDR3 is TGTGCCAGCAGTTATCTCCTTGGGGGAAGCGAGGACTACGAGCAGTACTTC. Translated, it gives CASSYLLGGSEDYEQYF.

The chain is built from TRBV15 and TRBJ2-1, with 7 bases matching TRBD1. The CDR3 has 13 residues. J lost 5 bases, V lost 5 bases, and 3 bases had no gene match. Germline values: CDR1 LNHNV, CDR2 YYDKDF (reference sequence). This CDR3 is CATSRDRNNEQFF. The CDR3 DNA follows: TGTGCCACCAGCCGGGACAGAAACAATGAGCAGTTCTTC. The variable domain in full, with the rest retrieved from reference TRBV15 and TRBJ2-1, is DAMVIQNPRYQVTQFGKPVTLSCSQTLNHNVMYWYQQKSSQAPKLLFHYYDKDFNNEADTPDNFQSRRPNTSFCFLDIRSPGLGDTAMYLCATSRDRNNEQFFGPGTRLTVL.

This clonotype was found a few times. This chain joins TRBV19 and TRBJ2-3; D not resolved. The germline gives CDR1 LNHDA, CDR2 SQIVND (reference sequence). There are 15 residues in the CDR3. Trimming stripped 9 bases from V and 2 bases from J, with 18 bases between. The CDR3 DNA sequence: TGTGCCAGCAATCCTCTGGGCCATTCCACAGATACGCAGTATTTT. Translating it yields CASNPLGHSTDTQYF.

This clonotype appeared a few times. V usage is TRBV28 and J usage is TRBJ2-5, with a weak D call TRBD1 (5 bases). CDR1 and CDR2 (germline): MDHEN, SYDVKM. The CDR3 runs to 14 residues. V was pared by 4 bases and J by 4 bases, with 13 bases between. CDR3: CASSSGHFRETQYF. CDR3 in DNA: TGTGCCAGCAGTTCCGGACATTTCCGAGAGACCCAGTACTTC. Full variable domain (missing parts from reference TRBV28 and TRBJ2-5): DVKVTQSSRYLVKRTGEKVFLECVQDMDHENMFWYRQDPGLGLRLIYFSYDVKMKEKGDIPEGYSVSREKKERFSLILESASTNQTSMYLCASSSGHFRETQYFGPGTRLLVL.

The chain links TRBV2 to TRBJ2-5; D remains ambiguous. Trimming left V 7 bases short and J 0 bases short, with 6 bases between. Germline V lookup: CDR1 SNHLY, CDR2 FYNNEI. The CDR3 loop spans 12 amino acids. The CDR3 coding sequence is TGTGCCAGCACCGGGTACCAAGAGACCCAGTACTTC. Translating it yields CASTGYQETQYF. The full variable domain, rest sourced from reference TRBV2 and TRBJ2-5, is EPEVTQTPSHQVTQMGQEVILRCVPISNHLYFYWYRQILGQKVEFLVSFYNNEISEKSEIFDDQFSVERPDGSNFTLKIRSTKLEDSAMYFCASTGYQETQYFGPGTRLLVL.

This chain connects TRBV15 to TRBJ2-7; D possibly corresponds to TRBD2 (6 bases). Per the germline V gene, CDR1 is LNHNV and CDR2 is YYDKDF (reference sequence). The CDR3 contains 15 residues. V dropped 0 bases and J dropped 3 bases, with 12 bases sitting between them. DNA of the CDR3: TGTGCCACCAGCAGAGAAGGTGGAGGGATCTACGAGCAGTACTTC. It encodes CATSREGGGIYEQYF.

This chain's CDR3 is CASSPRASGRSGSYNEQFF. The CDR3 DNA reads TGTGCCAGCAGCCCCCGGGCTAGCGGGAGGTCGGGGTCCTACAATGAGCAGTTCTTC. The rearrangement uses TRBV11-1 and TRBJ2-1; 11 nucleotides match TRBD2. V was pared by 5 bases and J by 1 base, with 13 bases of the junction left unmatched. CDR3 size: 19 residues. Germline V gene sequence: CDR1 SGHAT, CDR2 FQDESV (reference sequence).

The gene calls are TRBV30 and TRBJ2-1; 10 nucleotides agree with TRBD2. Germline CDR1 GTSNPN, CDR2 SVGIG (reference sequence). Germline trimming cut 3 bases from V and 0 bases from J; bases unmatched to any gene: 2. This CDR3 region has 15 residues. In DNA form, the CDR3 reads TGTGCCTGGAGACTAGCGGGAAGCTCCTACAATGAGCAGTTCTTC. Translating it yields CAWRLAGSSYNEQFF.

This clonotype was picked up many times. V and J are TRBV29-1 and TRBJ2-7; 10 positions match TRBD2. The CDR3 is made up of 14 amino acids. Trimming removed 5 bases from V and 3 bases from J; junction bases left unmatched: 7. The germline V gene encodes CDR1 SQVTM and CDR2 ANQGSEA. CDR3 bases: TGCAGCGTTAGTGGTAGCGGGAGGAACTACGAGCAGTACTTC. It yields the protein CSVSGSGRNYEQYF.

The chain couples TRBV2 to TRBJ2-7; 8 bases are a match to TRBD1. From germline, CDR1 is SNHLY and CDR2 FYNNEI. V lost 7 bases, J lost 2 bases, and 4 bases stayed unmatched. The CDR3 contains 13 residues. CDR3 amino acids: CASTGTGTYEQYF. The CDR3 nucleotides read TGTGCCAGCACCGGGACAGGAACCTACGAGCAGTACTTC.

CDR3 protein: CASSLTYEDPPSESGPQHF. In DNA form, the CDR3 reads TGTGCCAGCAGTCTCACCTACGAGGACCCCCCCTCGGAGTCGGGACCCCAGCATTTT. This chain connects TRBV12-3 or TRBV12-4 to TRBJ1-5; D uncertain. The V gene lost 5 bases and the J gene lost 10 bases, with 33 bases spanning the gap. CDR3 length equals 19 residues.

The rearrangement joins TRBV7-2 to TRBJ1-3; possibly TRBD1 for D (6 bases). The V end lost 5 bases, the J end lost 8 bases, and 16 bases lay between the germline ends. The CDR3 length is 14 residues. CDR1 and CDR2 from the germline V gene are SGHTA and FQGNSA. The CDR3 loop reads CASSRDLEGDTIYF. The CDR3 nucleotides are TGTGCCAGCAGCCGTGACTTAGAGGGGGACACCATATATTTT.

DNA of the CDR3: TGCAGCGTATCCTCTTTACTTCCGGCTCTGCCGTTCTTC. It translates to CSVSSLLPALPFF. The chain recombines TRBV29-1 with TRBJ2-1; D is undetermined. Germline-derived CDR1 and CDR2 are SQVTM and ANQGSEA. This CDR3 region has 13 residues. Deletions cut 6 bases from V and 15 bases from J, with 24 bases between.

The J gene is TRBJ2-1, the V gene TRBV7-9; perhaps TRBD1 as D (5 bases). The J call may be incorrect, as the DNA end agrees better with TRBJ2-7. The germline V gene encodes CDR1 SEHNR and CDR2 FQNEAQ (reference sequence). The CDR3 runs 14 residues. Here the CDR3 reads CASSPHQQANEQYF. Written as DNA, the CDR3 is TGTGCCAGCAGCCCCCACCAACAGGCGAATGAGCAGTACTTC.

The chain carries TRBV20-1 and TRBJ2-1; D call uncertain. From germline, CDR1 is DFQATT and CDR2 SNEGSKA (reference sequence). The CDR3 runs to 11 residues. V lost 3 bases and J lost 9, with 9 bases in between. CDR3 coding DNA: TGCAGTGCTAGTGAGCGAGGTGAGCAGTTCTTC. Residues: CSASERGEQFF.

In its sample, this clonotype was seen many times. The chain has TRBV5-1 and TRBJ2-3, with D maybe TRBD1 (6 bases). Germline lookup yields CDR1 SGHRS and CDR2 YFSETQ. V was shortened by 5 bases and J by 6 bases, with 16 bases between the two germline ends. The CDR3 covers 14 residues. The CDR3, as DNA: TGCGCCAGCAGGCCTCAGGGGTTATTCGATACGCAGTATTTT. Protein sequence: CASRPQGLFDTQYF.

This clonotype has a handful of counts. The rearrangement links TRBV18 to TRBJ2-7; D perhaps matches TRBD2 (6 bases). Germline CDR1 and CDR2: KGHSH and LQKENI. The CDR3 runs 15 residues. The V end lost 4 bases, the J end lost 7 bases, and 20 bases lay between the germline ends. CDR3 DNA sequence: TGTGCCAGCTCACAACCCGGAGGGAAATTCCAAGAGCAGTACTTC. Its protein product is CASSQPGGKFQEQYF.

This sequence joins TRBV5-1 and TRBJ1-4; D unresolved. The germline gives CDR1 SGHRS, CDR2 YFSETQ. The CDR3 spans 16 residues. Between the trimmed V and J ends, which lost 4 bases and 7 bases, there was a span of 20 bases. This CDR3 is CASSPGSLRPGEKLFF. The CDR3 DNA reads TGCGCCAGCAGCCCCGGGAGTCTCCGGCCGGGTGAAAAACTGTTTTTT.

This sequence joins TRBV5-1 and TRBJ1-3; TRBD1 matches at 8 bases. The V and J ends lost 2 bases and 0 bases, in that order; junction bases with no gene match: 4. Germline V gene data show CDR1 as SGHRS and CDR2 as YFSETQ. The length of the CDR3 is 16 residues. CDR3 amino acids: CASSLQGGGSGNTIYF. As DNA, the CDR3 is TGCGCCAGCAGCTTACAGGGGGGCGGCTCTGGAAACACCATATATTTT.

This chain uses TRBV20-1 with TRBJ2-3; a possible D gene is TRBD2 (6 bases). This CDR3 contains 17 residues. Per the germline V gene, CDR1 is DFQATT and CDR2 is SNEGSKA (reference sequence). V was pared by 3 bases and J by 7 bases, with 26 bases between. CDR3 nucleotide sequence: TGCAGTGCTAGTAGTCGTCGGGCTAGCGAGTCCTTAAATACGCAGTATTTT. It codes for CSASSRRASESLNTQYF.

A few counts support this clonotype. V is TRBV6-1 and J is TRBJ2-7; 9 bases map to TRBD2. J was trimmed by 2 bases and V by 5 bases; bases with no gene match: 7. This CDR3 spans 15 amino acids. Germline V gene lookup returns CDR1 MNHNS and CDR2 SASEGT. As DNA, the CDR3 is TGTGCCAGCAGTAAGACTAGCGGAGTCACCTACGAGCAGTACTTC. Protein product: CASSKTSGVTYEQYF.

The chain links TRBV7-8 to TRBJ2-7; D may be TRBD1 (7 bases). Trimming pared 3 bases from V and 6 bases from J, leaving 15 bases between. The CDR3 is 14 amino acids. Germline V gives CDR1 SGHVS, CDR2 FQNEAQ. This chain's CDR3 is CASSLWQGGGEQYF. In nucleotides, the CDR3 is TGTGCCAGCAGCTTGTGGCAGGGGGGCGGCGAGCAGTACTTC.